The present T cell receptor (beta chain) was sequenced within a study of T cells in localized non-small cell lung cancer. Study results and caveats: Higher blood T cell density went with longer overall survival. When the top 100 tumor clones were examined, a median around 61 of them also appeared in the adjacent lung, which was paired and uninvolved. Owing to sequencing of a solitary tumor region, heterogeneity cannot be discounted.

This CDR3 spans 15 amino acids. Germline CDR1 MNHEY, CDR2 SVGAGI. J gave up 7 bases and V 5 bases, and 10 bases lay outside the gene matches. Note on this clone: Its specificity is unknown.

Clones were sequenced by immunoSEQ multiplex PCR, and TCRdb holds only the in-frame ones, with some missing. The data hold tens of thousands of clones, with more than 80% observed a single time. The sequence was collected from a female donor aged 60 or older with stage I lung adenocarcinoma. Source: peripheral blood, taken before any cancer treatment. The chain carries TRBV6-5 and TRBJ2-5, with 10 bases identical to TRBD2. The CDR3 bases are TGTGCCAGCAGTAGAATAGCGGGGGGCCGGGGGACCCAGTACTTC. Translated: CASSRIAGGRGTQYF.